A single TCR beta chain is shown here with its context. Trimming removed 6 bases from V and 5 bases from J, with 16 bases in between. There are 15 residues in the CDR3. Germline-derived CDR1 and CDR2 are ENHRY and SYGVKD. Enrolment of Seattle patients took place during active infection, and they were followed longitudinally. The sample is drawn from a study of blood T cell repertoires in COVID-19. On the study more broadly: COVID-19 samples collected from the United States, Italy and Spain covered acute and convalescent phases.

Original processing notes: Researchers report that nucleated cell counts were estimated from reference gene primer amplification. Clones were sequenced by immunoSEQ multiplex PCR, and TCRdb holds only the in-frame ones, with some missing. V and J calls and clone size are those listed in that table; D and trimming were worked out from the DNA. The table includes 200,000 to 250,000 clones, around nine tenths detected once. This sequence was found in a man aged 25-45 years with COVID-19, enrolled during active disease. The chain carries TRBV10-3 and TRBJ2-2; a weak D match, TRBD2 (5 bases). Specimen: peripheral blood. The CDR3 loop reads CAIRLTGDRTGELFF. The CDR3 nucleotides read TGTGCCATCAGATTAACCGGGGATCGGACCGGGGAGCTGTTTTTT.